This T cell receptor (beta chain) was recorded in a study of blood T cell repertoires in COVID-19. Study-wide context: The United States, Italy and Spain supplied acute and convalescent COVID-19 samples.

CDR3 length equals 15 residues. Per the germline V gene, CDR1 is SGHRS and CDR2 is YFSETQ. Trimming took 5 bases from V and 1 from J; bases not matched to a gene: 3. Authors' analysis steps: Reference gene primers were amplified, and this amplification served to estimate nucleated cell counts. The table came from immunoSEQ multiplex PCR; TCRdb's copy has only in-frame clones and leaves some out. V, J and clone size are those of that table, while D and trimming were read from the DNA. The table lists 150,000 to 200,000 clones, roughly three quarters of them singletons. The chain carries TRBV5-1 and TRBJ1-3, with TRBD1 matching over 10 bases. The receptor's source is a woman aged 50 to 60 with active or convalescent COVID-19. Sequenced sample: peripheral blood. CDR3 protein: CASRKDRGSGNTIYF. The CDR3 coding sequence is TGCGCCAGCAGAAAGGACAGGGGGTCTGGAAACACCATATATTTT.